This TCR beta chain was captured in a study of blood T cells in healthy people across ages (dated by TCRdb to between 2014 and 2016). In the study overall: Template switching captured roughly one uniquely barcoded TCR beta cDNA molecule per two T cells in model experiments. Donors were grouped into four age groups: young (average 16 years), middle-aged (roughly 38), aged (approximately 67) and long-lived (around 80). Age-related changes in TCR beta repertoire diversity were measured in the study by deep sequencing normalized with unique cDNA molecular identifiers. For two donors (one aged 18 to 30 and one aged 80 or older), the study analyzed two additional independent replicas of 1 million unique cDNA reads from the same blood draw. What the study reported, not specific to this receptor: A strong correlation was found between observed TCR beta diversity and the percentage of naive T cells measured by flow cytometry. Compared with the aged group, the long-lived group had more naive CD4+ T cells, fewer expanded clones and increased TCR diversity, a pattern suggesting age selection. Estimates of total diversity based on one million sequenced T cells were considered lower bounds and underestimates. As age increased, observed TCR beta diversity per million T cells dropped in a roughly linear way, and a significant reduction was already evident by age 40. Conclusive comparison of naive and antigen-experienced compartments was prevented by the profiling of bulk unsorted PBMCs. Because donor CMV infection status was unknown, age-related changes in expanded clonotypes were potentially confounded.

The library was obtained by 5' RACE. Reads for this sample came from an Illumina HiSeq 2500. A second about 7 to 12 cycle PCR used a sample-barcoded 5' primer and a J-beta primer mix. A unique molecular identifier was introduced onto each TCR beta cDNA molecule by a template-switch 5' adaptor carrying 12 random nucleotides. At least 2.5 million CDR3-containing paired-end reads were obtained from each sample. The Mint cDNA synthesis kit, primed by a TRBC-specific oligonucleotide, was used to synthesize first-strand cDNA from all RNA. All cDNA was treated with uracil-DNA glycosylase and then went through a first 18-cycle PCR with the universal primers M1SS and BC2_uni_R. Processing in the source paper ran as follows. Each sample was normalized by randomly selecting 1 million high-quality reads, each carrying a distinct molecular identifier. Instead of being binned into consensus sequences, reads with shared molecular identifiers were discarded. MiTCR, with a Q25 quality threshold and the strictest error-elimination algorithm, was used for CDR3 identification, clonotype clustering and error correction. A nonparametric unseen species model with Euler transformation was used to estimate a lower bound on total TCR beta diversity. The raw public reads went through TCRdb reprocessing: fastp at Q25, MiXCR clone calling, in-frame beta chains kept. Each CDR3 protein gets just one entry, which takes the most common genes and DNA from the rows behind it. The V and J calls shown here were made by TCRdb, not taken from the authors' results. The sample table records 800,000 to 1,300,000 distinct CDR3 sequences; around 27% of these occur just once. Approximately 0.71% of the sample belongs to the ten largest clones.

The donors were roughly 39 Caucasian individuals from Russia, aged 6 to 90 years, who were systemically healthy. Approximately 9.7 milliliters of peripheral blood were drawn from each donor into EDTA-treated Vacutainer tubes. PBMCs were isolated by Ficoll-Paque density-gradient centrifugation, with at least 6.5 million obtained per sample. Total RNA, at least 6 micrograms per sample, was extracted from PBMCs with Trizol reagent. Naive CD45RAhigh/CD27high T cell percentages were measured by flow cytometry on a PBMC aliquot from every donor. Measured from the cysteine to the phenylalanine, the CDR3 is 16 residues long. Here the CDR3 DNA is all that survives: 48 bases in frame from base 1. Compared with germline, V lacks 2 bases and J lacks 9 bases; bases without a gene match: 13. Via the germline V gene, CDR1 is MDHEN and CDR2 SYDVKM. As concerns this clonotype: Its antigen is not yet known. No base quality values were provided; no much bigger clone lies one nucleotide off.

The same specimen was also included in a second study, on T cells of mothers and their children. As that second study puts it: The donors were nine systemically healthy Caucasian individuals, made up of three mothers and their six children. cDNA synthesis used all of the extracted RNA, with 1.5 ug of RNA in each 15 ul reaction. In the second PCR, sample barcodes and 2-4 random nucleotides were introduced via the M1S primer. Over 8 million TCR beta CDR3 reads came from each mother, compared with 3.3 million or so reads from each child. TCR recombination output is similarly shaped by thymic selection in related and unrelated pairs, with a minor effect exerted by inherited differences. Normalized repertoire overlap in related mother-child pairs was always slightly higher than in unrelated mother-child pairs, but the difference was never significant. Persistent microchimeric T cell clones were not detected, at a sensitivity of about 100 clones per million clonotypes. Deep NGS was used in the study to compare the TCR beta repertoires of mothers and children and to look for features that separate related mother-child pairs from unrelated individuals. The mean age was roughly 40 +/- 4 years for the mothers and approximately 11 +/- 4 years for the children. After adapters were ligated using NEBNext reagents, the libraries underwent 100+100 nt paired-end sequencing on an Illumina HiSeq 2000. To prevent cross-contamination, the mother and child libraries were prepared a month apart and were sequenced in separate runs. Between roughly 450,000 and 2,000,000 distinct TCR beta clonotypes were identified per donor. Naive TCR beta clonotypes were estimated from low-frequency clonotypes matched to each donor's FACS-determined naive share, without sorting.

The TCR was taken from a girl aged 2 to 10 in good health. Material: blood. The rearrangement combines TRBV28 with TRBJ2-7; 10 central nucleotides agree with TRBD2. The CDR3 region has the sequence CASSLKSRTSGGGQYF. The nucleotides are TGTGCCAGCAGTTTAAAAAGTAGGACTAGCGGAGGTGGGCAGTACTTC.